Sequencing of this T cell receptor (beta chain) was carried out in a study of tumor and adjacent non-tumor tissue in lung cancer. RNA was extracted from bulk tissue without any cell sorting. This non-tumor lung sample came from over 3 cm beyond the tumor edge. This clonotype was found once. Compared with germline, one end of the junction differs, possibly owing to a read error. The CDR3 loop spans 18 amino acids. Germline CDR1 reads WNHNN; CDR2 reads SYGVQD (reference sequence). Three rounds of nested PCR, following a modified ARM-PCR protocol, produced the TCRbeta library. Via MiXCR, TCRdb re-called the multiplex PCR reads, giving one row per CDR3 protein. The profile shows about 86,000 distinct CDR3 sequences, around 82% of them singletons.

The rearrangement links TRBV10-1 to TRBJ2-1, with D possibly being TRBD1 or TRBD2 (7 bases each). This receptor was identified in a woman aged 50 to 65 with non-small cell lung cancer. The sequencing input was distant non-tumor lung tissue. The CDR3 nucleotides are TGCGCCAGCAGAGAGGGATCGGGGGGAGCAGGGGGGTACAATAAGCAGTTCTTC. Amino acids: CASREGSGGAGGYNKQFF.